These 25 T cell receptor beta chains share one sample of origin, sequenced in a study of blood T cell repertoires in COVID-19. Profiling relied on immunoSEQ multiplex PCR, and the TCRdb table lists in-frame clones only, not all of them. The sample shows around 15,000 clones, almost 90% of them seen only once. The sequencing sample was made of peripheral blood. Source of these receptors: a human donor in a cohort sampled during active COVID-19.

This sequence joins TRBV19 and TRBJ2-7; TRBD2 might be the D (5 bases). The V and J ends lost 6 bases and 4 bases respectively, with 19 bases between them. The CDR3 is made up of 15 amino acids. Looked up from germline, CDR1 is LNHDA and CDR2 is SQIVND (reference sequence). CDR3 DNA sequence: TGTGCCAGTAGCTCCCCCCGGACTGGCTATTACGAGCAGTACTTC. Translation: CASSSPRTGYYEQYF.

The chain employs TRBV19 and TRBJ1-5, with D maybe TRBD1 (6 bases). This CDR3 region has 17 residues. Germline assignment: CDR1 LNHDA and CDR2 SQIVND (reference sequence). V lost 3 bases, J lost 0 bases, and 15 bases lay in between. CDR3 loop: CASSMRWTETSNQPQHF. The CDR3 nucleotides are TGTGCCAGTAGTATGCGATGGACAGAAACTAGCAATCAGCCCCAGCATTTT.

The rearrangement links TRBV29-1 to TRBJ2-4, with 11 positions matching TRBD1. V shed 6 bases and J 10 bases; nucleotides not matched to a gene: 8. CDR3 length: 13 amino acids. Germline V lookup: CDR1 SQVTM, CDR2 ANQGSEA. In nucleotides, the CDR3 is TGCAGCGTCGGGGGACAGGGGGAACGTATTCAGTACTTC. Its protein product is CSVGGQGERIQYF. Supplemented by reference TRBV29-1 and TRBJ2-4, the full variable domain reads SAVISQKPSRDICQRGTSLTIQCQVDSQVTMMFWYRQQPGQSLTLIATANQGSEATYESGFVIDKFPISRPNLTFSTLTVSNMSPEDSSIYLCSVGGQGERIQYFGAGTRLSVL.

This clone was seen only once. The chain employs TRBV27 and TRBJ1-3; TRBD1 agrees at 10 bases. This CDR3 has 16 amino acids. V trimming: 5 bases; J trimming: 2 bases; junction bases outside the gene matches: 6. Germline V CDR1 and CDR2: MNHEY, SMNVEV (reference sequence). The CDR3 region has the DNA TGTGCCAGCAGTGCCCGACAGGGGGCGCCTGGAAACACCATATATTTT. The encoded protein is CASSARQGAPGNTIYF.

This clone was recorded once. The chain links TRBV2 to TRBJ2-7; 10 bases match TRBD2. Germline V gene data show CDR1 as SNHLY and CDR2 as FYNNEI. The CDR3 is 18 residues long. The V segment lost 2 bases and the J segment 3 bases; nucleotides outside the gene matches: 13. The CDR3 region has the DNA TGTGCCAGCAGTGAACCCCCGGGACTAGCGTTCTCCTACTACGAGCAGTACTTC. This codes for CASSEPPGLAFSYYEQYF.

DNA for the CDR3: TGTGCCAGCACTGGGGAGGACTCCCCGAATGAGCAGTTCTTC. It is translated as CASTGEDSPNEQFF. The V call is TRBV2, the J call TRBJ2-1; possibly TRBD2 for D (6 bases). Trimming took 7 bases from V and 7 from J, leaving 17 bases between them. Germline CDR1 and CDR2: SNHLY and FYNNEI. The CDR3 has 14 amino acids.

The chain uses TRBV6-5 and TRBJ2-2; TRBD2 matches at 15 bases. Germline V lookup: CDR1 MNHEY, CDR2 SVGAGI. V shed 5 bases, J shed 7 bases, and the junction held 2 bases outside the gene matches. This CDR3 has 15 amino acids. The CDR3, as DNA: TGTGCCAGCAGTAGGACTAGCGGGAGGGGCGGGGAGCTGTTTTTT. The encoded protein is CASSRTSGRGGELFF.

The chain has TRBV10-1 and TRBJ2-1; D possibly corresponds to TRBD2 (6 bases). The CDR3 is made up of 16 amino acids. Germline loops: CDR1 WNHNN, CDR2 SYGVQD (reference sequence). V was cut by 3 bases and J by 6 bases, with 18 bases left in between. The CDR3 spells CASSDPTRRGRNEQFF. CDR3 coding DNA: TGCGCCAGCAGTGATCCAACCCGGAGGGGCCGCAATGAGCAGTTCTTC.

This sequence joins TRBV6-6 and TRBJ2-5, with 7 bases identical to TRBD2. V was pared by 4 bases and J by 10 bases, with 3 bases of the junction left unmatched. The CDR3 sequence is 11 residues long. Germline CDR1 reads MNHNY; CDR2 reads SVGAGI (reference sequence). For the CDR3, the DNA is TGTGCCAGCAGTTTGGAGCGGGACCAGTACTTC. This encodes CASSLERDQYF.

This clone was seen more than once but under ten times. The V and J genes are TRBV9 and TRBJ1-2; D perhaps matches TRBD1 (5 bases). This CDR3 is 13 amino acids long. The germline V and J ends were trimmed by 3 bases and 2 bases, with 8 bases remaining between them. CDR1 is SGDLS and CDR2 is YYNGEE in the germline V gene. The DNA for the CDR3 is TGTGCCAGCAGCGCAGGGTGGAACTATGGCTACACCTTC. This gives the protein CASSAGWNYGYTF.

CDR3 amino acids: CASSPFQGSYEQYF. The CDR3 DNA sequence: TGTGCCAGCAGTCCCTTCCAGGGTTCTTACGAGCAGTACTTC. The chain combines TRBV27 with TRBJ2-7, with D maybe TRBD1 (5 bases). Germline V gene data show CDR1 as MNHEY and CDR2 as SMNVEV (reference sequence). This CDR3 has 14 residues. V was pared by 5 bases and J by 4 bases, with 15 bases between.

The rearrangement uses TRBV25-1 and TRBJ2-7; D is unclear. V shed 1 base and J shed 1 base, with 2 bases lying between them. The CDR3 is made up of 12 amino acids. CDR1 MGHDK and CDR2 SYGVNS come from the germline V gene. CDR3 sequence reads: CASSESSYEQYF. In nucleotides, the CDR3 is TGTGCCAGCAGTGAATCGTCCTACGAGCAGTACTTC.

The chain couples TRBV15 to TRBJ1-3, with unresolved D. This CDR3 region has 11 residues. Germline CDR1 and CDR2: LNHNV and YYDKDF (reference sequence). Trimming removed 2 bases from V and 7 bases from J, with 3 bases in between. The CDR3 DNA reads TGTGCCACCAGCAGACGTAACACCATATATTTT. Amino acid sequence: CATSRRNTIYF.

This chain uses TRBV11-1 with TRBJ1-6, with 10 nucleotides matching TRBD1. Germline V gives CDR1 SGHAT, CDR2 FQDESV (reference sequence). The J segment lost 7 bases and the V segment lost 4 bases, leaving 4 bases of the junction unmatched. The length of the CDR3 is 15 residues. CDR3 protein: CASSSGTGENSPLHF. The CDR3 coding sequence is TGTGCCAGCAGCTCCGGGACAGGGGAAAATTCACCCCTCCACTTT.

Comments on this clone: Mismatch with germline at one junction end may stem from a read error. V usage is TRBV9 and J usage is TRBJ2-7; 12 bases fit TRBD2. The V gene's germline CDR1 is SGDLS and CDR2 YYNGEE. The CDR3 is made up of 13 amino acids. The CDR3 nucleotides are TGTGCCAGCAGCGCGACGGGACTAGCGGGTTTACAGTTC. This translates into CASSATGLAGLQF. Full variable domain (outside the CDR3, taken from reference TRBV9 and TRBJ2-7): DSGVTQTPKHLITATGQRVTLRCSPRSGDLSVYWYQQSLDQGLQFLIQYYNGEERAKGNILERFSAQQFPDLHSELNLSSLELGDSALYFCASSATGLAGLQFGPGTRLTVT.

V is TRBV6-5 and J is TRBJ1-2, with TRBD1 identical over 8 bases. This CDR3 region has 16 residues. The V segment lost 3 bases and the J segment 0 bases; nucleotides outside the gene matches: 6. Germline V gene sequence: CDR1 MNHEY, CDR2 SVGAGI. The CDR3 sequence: CASSYQGAVSNYGYTF. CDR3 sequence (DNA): TGTGCCAGCAGTTATCAGGGGGCGGTTTCTAACTATGGCTACACCTTC.

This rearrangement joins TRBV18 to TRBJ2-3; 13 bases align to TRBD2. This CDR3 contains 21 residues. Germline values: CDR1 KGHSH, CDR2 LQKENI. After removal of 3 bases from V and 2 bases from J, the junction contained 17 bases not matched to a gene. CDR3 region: CASSPLPGLAGKLYSTDTQYF. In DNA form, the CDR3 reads TGTGCCAGCTCACCGCTCCCGGGACTAGCGGGGAAACTCTACTCCACAGATACGCAGTATTTT.

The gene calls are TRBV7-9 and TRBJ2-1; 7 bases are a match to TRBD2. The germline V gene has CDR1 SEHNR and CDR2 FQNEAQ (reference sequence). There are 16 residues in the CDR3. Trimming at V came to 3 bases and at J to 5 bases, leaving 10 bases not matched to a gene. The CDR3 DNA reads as TGTGCCAGCAGCTTTTTGGCGGGGGAGGGAGACAATGAGCAGTTCTTC. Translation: CASSFLAGEGDNEQFF.

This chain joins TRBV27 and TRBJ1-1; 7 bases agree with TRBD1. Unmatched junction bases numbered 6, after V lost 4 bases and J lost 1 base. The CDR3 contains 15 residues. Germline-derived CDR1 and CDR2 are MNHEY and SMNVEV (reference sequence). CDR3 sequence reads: CASSSLGGKNTEAFF. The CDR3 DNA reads TGTGCCAGCAGTTCCCTAGGGGGCAAGAACACTGAAGCTTTCTTT.

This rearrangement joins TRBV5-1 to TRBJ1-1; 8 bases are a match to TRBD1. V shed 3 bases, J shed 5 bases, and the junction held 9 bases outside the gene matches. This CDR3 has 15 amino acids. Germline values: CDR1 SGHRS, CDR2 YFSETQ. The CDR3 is CASSSPGGRRTEAFF. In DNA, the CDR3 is TGCGCCAGCAGCTCGCCAGGGGGCCGGAGGACTGAAGCTTTCTTT.

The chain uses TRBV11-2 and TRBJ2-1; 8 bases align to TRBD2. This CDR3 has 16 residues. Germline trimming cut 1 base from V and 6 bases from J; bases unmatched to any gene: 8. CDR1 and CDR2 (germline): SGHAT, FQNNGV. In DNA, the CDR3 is TGTGCCAGCAGCTTAGGGGGGACTAGAAATGTCAATGAGCAGTTCTTC. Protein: CASSLGGTRNVNEQFF.

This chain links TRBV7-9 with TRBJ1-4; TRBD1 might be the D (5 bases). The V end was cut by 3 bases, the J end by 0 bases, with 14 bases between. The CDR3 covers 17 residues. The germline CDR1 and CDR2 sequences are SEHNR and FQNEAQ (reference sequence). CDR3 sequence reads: CASSFNRGSATNEKLFF. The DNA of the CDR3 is TGTGCCAGCAGCTTTAATAGGGGAAGTGCAACTAATGAAAAACTGTTTTTT.

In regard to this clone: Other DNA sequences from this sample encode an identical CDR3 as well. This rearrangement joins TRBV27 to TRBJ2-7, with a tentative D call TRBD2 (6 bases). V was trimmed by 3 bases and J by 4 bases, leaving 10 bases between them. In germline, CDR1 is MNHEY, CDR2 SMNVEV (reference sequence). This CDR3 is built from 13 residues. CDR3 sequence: CASSFGRSYEQYF. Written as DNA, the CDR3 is TGTGCCAGCAGTTTCGGGAGATCTTACGAGCAGTACTTC.

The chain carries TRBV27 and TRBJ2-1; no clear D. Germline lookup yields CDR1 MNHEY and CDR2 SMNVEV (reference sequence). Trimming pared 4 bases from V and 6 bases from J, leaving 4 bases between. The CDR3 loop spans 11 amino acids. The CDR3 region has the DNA TGTGCCAGCAGTTCAATCAATGAGCAGTTCTTC. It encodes CASSSINEQFF.

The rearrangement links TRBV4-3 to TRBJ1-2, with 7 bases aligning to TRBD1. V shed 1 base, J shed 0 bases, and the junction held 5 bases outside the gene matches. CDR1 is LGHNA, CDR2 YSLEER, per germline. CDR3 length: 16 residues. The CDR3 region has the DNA TGCGCCAGCAGCCAAGTATCCGGGACAGCTAACTATGGCTACACCTTC. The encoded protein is CASSQVSGTANYGYTF.